This T cell receptor beta chain stems from a study of T-cell reconstitution after alpha-beta-depleted transplantation in children. This clonotype came up a few times. A TCRbeta library incorporating unique molecular identifiers was prepared. TCRdb called the PCR reads again in MiXCR, with one record for every CDR3 protein. The table records hundreds of thousands of distinct CDR3 sequences, 10% to 15% of them present only once. The CDR3 loop spans 14 amino acids. Trimming took 0 bases from V and 7 from J, leaving 13 bases between them. Germline CDR1 reads SQVTM; CDR2 reads ANQGSEA. The V gene is TRBV29-1, the J gene TRBJ2-1; unclear D gene. The TCR was taken from a male patient younger than 18 who had a stem cell transplant for acute myeloid leukemia, so the T cells may come from the graft donor. Sequenced here: PBMCs, mostly from graft donor cells, sampled 360 days after TCRalphabeta/CD19-depleted stem cell transplant. In nucleotides, the CDR3 is TGCAGCGTTGAAGAATGGCCGGCTGGGAATGAGCAGTTCTTC. Protein product: CSVEEWPAGNEQFF.